The clone carrying this T cell receptor (beta chain) was detected only once. CDR1 and CDR2 from the germline V gene are SGHRS and YFSETQ. This CDR3 has 13 amino acids. V was shortened by 6 bases and J by 0 bases, with 9 bases between the two germline ends. This sample was included in a study of blood T cell repertoires in COVID-19. Background on the study: Whether acute or convalescent, the COVID-19 samples came from the United States, Italy and Spain. PBMCs, B-cell-depleted T cells, or T cells provided the cDNA or gDNA that made up the material.

The study recruited people aged about 18 to 95 years across more than 20 US areas. Allocation to cohorts depended on clinical history reported by the participants. Some clones are missing from TCRdb's copy, which holds only in-frame ones; the method was immunoSEQ multiplex PCR. The sample includes about 400,000 clones, 70% to 90% of them seen just once. Sequencing was done on a sample of PBMCs or T cells enriched from blood (not recorded which). This receptor was obtained from a woman aged 40 to 49 with acute COVID-19. The chain recombines TRBV5-1 with TRBJ1-2; TRBD1 is a possible D gene (5 bases). Here the CDR3 DNA reads TGCGCCAGCACTGACAGCTCTAACTATGGCTACACCTTC. It yields the protein CASTDSSNYGYTF. The whole variable domain, remainder taken from reference TRBV5-1 and TRBJ1-2, is KAGVTQTPRYLIKTRGQQVTLSCSPISGHRSVSWYQQTPGQGLQFLFEYFSETQRNKGNFPGRFSGRQFSNSRSEMNVSTLELGDSALYLCASTDSSNYGYTFGSGTRLTVV.